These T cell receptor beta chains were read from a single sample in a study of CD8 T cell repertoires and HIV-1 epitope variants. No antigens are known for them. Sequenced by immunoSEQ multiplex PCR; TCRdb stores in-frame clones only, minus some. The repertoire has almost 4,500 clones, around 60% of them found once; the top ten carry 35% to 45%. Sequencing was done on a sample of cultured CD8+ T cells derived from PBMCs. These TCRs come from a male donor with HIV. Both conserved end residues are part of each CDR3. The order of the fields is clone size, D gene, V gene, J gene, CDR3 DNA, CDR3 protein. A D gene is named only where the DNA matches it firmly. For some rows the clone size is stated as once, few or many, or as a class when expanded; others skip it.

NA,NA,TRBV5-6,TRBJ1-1,TGTGCCAGCAGCTCGACGCGACTCAACACTGAAGCTTTCTTT,CASSSTRLNTEAFF
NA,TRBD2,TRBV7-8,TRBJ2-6,TGTGCCAGCAGCTCCCCGGGACTAGACTTCTCTGGGGCCAACGTCCTGACTTTC,CASSSPGLDFSGANVLTF
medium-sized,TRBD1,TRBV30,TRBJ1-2,TGTGCCCCTACAGGGGGGTCCTTCTATGGCTACACCTTC,CAPTGGSFYGYTF
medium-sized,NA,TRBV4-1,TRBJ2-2,TGCGCCAGCAGCCAAGATGGGAACACCGGGGAGCTGTTTTTT,CASSQDGNTGELFF
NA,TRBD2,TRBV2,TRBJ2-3,TGTGCCAGCAGAAGCGGGGAGTCCACAGATACGCAGTATTTT,CASRSGESTDTQYF
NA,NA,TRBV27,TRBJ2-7,TGTGCCAGCAGTTTGGGAACGACCGACTACGAGCAGTACTTC,CASSLGTTDYEQYF
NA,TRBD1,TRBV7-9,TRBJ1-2,TGTGCCAGCAGCTTACTCGGGACAGGGGGAGTCTATGGCTACACCTTC,CASSLLGTGGVYGYTF
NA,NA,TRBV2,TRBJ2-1,TGTGCCAGCAGTGAAGCCGGGACTTTGAATGAGCAGTTCTTC,CASSEAGTLNEQFF
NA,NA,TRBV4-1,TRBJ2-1,TGCGCCAGCAGCCAAGCCCCGGTCGGCGGAGATGAGCAGTTCTTC,CASSQAPVGGDEQFF
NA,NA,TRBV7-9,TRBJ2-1,TGTGCCAGCAGCGATAGCGGTAGCTCCTACAATGAGCAGTTCTTC,CASSDSGSSYNEQFF
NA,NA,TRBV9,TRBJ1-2,TGTGCCAGCAGCGTAATAGGGGGTGACTATGGCTACACCTTC,CASSVIGGDYGYTF
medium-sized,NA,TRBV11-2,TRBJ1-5,TGTGCCAGCAGCAGGGACCAGGAGGGTCAGCCCCAGCATTTT,CASSRDQEGQPQHF
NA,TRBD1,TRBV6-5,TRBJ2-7,TGTGCCAGCAGTTACTCCTTACAGGGGGATTACGAGCAGTACTTC,CASSYSLQGDYEQYF
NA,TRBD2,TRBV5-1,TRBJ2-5,TGCGCCAGCAGTTTTTATAGCGGGAGAAGGGGAGAGACCCAGTACTTC,CASSFYSGRRGETQYF
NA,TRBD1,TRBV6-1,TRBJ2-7,TGTGCCAGCAGTGACGACAGGGGCTACGAGCAGTACTTC,CASSDDRGYEQYF
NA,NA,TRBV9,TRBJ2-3,TGTGCCAGCAGCGTCTCCGACGACAGTGTAGGGACTAGCACAGATACGCAGTATTTT,CASSVSDDSVGTSTDTQYF
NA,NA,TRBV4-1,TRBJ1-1,TGCGCCAGCAGCCGCCTATGGGGGGCGAGGAACACTGAAGCTTTCTTT,CASSRLWGARNTEAFF
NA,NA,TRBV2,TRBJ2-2,TGTGCCAGCAGTGATAAGGACACCGGGGAGCTGTTTTTT,CASSDKDTGELFF
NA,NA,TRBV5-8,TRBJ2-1,TGTGCCAGCAGCGCCAGCTCCTACAATGAGCAGTTCTTC,CASSASSYNEQFF
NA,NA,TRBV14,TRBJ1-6,TGTGCCAGCAGCCAAGAGTGGGGGGCCTATAATTCACCCCTCCACTTT,CASSQEWGAYNSPLHF
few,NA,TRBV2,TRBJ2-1,TGTGCCAGCAGTGGGGACCGCGAATTGGACAATGAGCAGTTCTTC,CASSGDRELDNEQFF
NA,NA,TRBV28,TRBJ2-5,TGTGCCAGCAGCCCAGGACAGCTTCAAGAGACCCAGTACTTC,CASSPGQLQETQYF
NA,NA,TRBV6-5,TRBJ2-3,TGTGCCAGTCAATTAATGTCTAGAGATACGCAGTATTTT,CASQLMSRDTQYF
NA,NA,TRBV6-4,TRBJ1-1,TGTTCAATAACAGGGACCATGAACACTGAAGCTTTCTTT,CSITGTMNTEAFF
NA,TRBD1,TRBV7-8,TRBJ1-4,TGTGCCAGCAGCTCCTTACAGGGGCCAACTAATGAAAAACTGTTTTTT,CASSSLQGPTNEKLFF
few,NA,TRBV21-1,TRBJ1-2,TGTGCCAGCAGCCACCAGCCGGGTTACTTC,CASSHQPGYF
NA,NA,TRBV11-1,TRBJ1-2,TGTGCCAGCAGCTTAACGGGGGGCTCCGACTATGGCTACACCTTC,CASSLTGGSDYGYTF
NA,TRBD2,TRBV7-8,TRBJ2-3,TGTGCCAGCAGCCAAAAGACTAGCGACACAGATACGCAGTATTTT,CASSQKTSDTDTQYF
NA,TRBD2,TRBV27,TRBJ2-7,TGTGCCAGCAGTTCGGGACTAGCGTACGAGCAGTACTTC,CASSSGLAYEQYF
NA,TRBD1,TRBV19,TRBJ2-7,TGTGCCAGTAGTCTCTCGACAGGGGGCCCTTACGAGCAGTACTTC,CASSLSTGGPYEQYF
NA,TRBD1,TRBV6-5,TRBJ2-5,TGTGCCAGCAGTTTAAACAGGGGGCAAGAGACCCAGTACTTC,CASSLNRGQETQYF
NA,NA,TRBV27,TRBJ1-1,TGTGCCAGCAGTTTAACGGGGGGCTTGACAGAAGCTTTCTTT,CASSLTGGLTEAFF
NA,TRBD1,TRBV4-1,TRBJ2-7,TGCGCCAGCAGCCAAGGAGCAGGGGGCTACGAGCAGTACTTC,CASSQGAGGYEQYF
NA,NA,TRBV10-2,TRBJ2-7,TGCGCCAGCAGTGAAGGGGGGTTGATTTACGAGCAGTACTTC,CASSEGGLIYEQYF
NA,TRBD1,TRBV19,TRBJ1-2,TGTGCCAGTGCCGGACAGGGAGGGGACTATGGCTACACCTTC,CASAGQGGDYGYTF
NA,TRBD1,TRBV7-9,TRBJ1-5,TGTGCCAGCAGCTTAGGACAGGGGACTAATCAGCCCCAGCATTTT,CASSLGQGTNQPQHF
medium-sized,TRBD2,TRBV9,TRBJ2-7,TGTGCCAGCAGTGGTGGCGGGGGGGCTGACGAGCAGTACTTC,CASSGGGGADEQYF
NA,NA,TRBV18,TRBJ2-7,TGTGCCAGCTCACCCGGTAACACCTACGAGCAGTACTTC,CASSPGNTYEQYF
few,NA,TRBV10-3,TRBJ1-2,TGTGCCATCAGTGAAGGGGGGGTCTATGGCTACACCTTC,CAISEGGVYGYTF
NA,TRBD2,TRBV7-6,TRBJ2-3,TGTGCCAGCAGCTTAGCGCGGGCTAGCGGGACGAGCACAGATACGCAGTATTTT,CASSLARASGTSTDTQYF
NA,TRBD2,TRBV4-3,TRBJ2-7,TGCGCCAGCAGCCAAGCACTAAGACGGGGTAGCGGGGGGCCCCTGTTCGAGCAGTACTTC,CASSQALRRGSGGPLFEQYF
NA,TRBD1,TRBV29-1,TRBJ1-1,TGCAGCGCGAGGACAGGGGACACTGAAGCTTTCTTT,CSARTGDTEAFF
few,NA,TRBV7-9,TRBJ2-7,TGTGCCAGCAGCTTAGGCGGGACAACCTACGAGCAGTACTTC,CASSLGGTTYEQYF
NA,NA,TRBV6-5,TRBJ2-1,TGTGCCAGCATGGGGCGTCCGGGGTACAATGAGCAGTTCTTC,CASMGRPGYNEQFF
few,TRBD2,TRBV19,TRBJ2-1,TGTGCCAGTAGTGGGACTAGCGGAAACAATGAGCAGTTCTTC,CASSGTSGNNEQFF
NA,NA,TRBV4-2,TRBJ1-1,TGTGCCAGCAGCCAGGAGGCCCGGACAGAGATGAACACTGAAGCTTTCTTT,CASSQEARTEMNTEAFF
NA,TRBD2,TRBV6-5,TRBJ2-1,TGTGCCAGCAGACTACTAGCGGGGGGCTCCAATGAGCAGTTCTTC,CASRLLAGGSNEQFF
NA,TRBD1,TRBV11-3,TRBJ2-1,TGTGCCAGCAGCTTCCGACAGGGGAGTGGTGAGCAGTTCTTC,CASSFRQGSGEQFF
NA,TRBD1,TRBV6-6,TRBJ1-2,TGTGCCAGCAGTTCGGGACAGATCTATGGCTACACCTTC,CASSSGQIYGYTF
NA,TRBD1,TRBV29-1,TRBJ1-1,TGCAGCGTTGAAGATGAGGTTCGGGACAGGGCGGACACTGAAGCTTTCTTT,CSVEDEVRDRADTEAFF
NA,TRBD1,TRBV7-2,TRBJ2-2,TGTGCCAGCAGCTTAGTGGGACAGGGTCAGCTGTTTTTT,CASSLVGQGQLFF
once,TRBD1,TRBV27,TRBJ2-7,TGTGCCAGCAGTTTGGGGACAGGGTCCTACGAGCAGTACTTC,CASSLGTGSYEQYF
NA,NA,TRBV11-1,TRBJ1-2,TGTGCCAGCAGCCCTGGGACTTCTGACTATGGCTACACCTTC,CASSPGTSDYGYTF
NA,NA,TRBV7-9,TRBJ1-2,TGTGCCAGCAGCTTAGCGGAGGGAGACTATGGCTACACCTTC,CASSLAEGDYGYTF
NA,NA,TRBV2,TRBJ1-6,TGTGCCAGCAGTGAAGGGGGGGGCCGATTTTCACCCCTCCACTTT,CASSEGGGRFSPLHF
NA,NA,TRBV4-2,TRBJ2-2,TGTGCCAGCAGCCAAACGACCTTCGGGGGTCGTCCGGAGCTGTTTTTT,CASSQTTFGGRPELFF
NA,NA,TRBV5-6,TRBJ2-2,TGTGCCAGCACCTGGGGGGAGTCCACCGGGGAGCTGTTTTTT,CASTWGESTGELFF
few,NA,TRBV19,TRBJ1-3,TGTGCCAGTAGTACCCAGTCTGGAAACACCATATATTTT,CASSTQSGNTIYF
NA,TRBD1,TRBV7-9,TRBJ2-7,TGTGCCAGCAGCTTAGCAGGACTAGGACAGGGGGCTTATGAGCAGTACTTC,CASSLAGLGQGAYEQYF
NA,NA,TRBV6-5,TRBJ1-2,TGTGCCAGCAGTTACTTCCAGGATCGGGGTGGCTACACCTTC,CASSYFQDRGGYTF